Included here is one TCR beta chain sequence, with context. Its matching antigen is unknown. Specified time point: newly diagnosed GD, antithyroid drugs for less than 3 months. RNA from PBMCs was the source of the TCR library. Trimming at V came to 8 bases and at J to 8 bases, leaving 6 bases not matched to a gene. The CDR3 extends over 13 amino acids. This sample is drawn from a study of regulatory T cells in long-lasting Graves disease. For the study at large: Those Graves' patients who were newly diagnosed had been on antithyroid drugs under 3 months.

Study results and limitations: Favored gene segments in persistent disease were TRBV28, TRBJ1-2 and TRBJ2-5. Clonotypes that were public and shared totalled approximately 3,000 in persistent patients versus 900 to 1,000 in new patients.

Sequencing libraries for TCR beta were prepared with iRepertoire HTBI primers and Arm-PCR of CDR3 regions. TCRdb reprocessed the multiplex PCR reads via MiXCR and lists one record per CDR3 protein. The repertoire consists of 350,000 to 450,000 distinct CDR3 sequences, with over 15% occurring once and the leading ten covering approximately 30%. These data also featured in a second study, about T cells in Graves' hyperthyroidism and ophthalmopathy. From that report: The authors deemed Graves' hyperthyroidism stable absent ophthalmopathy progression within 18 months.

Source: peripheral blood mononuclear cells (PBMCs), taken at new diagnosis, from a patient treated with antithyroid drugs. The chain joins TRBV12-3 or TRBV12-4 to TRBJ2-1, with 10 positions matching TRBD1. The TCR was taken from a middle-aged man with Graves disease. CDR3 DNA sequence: TGTGCCAGCGGGCGACAGGGGGCCCATGAGCAGTTCTTC. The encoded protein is CASGRQGAHEQFF.